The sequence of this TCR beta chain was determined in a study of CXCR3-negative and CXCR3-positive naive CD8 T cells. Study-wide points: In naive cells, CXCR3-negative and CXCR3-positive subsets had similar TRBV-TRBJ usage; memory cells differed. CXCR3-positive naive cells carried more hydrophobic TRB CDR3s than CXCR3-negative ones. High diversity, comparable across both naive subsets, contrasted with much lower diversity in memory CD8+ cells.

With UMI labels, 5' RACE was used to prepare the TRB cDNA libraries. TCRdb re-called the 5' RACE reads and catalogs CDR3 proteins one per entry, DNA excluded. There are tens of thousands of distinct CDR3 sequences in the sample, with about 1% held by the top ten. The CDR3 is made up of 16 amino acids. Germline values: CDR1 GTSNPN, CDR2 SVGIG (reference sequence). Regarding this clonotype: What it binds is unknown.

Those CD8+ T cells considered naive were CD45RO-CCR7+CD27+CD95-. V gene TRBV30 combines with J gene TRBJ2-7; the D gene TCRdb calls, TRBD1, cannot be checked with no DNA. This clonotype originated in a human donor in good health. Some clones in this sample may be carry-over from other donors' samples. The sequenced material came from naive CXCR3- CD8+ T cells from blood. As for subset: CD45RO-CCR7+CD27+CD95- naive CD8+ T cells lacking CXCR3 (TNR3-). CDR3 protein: CAWSVAGGGLSYEQYF.